This T cell receptor (beta chain) was sequenced for a study of identical twins. Healthy Caucasians provided all donations. TCRdb re-called the 5' RACE reads through MiXCR, storing one row per CDR3 protein. The sample carries some 200,000 distinct CDR3 sequences, roughly 7.5% recorded once. Germline V CDR1 and CDR2: ENHRY, SYGVKD. Trimming shortened V by 1 base and J by 6 bases, and 10 bases separated the two germline ends. The CDR3 loop spans 14 amino acids. This clonotype turned up a few times. As yet, its antigen is unknown. Notes on the study in general: Conclusions came from cross-sectional statistical analysis, not from following the same donors.

This sample also belongs to another study, concerning yellow fever vaccine responses in identical twins.

The sample consisted of memory (CD45RO+) T cells sorted from blood. This clonotype was sampled from a woman aged 18-29 years in good health. The genes are TRBV10-3 and TRBJ2-1; a weak D match, TRBD2 (5 bases). The CDR3 bases are TGTGCCATCAGTGAGTTTCAAGGGAGCAATGAGCAGTTCTTC. Amino acids: CAISEFQGSNEQFF.